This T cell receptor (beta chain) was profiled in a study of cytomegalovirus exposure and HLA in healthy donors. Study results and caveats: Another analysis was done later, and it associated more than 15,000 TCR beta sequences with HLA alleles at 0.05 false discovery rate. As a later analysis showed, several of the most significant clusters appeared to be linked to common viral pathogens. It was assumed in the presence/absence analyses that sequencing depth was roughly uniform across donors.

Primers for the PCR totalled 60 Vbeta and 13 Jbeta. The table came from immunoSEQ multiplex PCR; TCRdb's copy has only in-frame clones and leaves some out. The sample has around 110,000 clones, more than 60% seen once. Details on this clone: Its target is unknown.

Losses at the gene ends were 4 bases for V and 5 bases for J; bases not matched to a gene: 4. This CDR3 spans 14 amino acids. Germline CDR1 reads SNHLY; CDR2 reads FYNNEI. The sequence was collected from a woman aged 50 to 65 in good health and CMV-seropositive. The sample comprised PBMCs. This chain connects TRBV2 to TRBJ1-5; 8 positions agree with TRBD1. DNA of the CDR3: TGTGCCAGCAGTGGGACAGGGCGTCATCAGCCCCAGCATTTT. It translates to CASSGTGRHQPQHF.